These 10 T cell receptor beta chains came from one sample sequenced in a study of read filtering for tumor transcriptome and immune sequencing. Molecular barcoded adaptors covering alpha/delta and beta/gamma chains were used on roughly 400 ng RNA. TCRdb re-derived calls from the reads in MiXCR, one entry per CDR3 protein. This table has approximately 65,000 distinct CDR3 sequences, approximately 15% appearing once. Sequencing input: a population of CD138-negative cells sorted from bone marrow. The receptors come from a donor aged 40 or over with multiple myeloma.

This clonotype was observed many times. This chain uses TRBV14 with TRBJ2-3; a weak D match, TRBD1 (7 bases). V was trimmed by 4 bases and J by 0 bases, leaving 17 bases between them. CDR1 is SGHDN, CDR2 FVKESK, per germline. The CDR3 runs 17 residues. In DNA form, the CDR3 reads TGTGCCAGCAGCCGCCCAGGGGGGACAGCAAGCACAGATACGCAGTATTTT. As protein: CASSRPGGTASTDTQYF.

There are many counts of this clonotype. This chain uses TRBV2 with TRBJ2-7, with 9 bases lining up with TRBD2. CDR3 size: 17 residues. Trimming at V came to 10 bases and at J to 4 bases, leaving 20 bases not matched to a gene. CDR1 is SNHLY and CDR2 is FYNNEI in the germline V gene. Written as DNA, the CDR3 is TGTGCCACCGCAGGGGCTAGCGGGGCAGGTGGGGTATACGAGCAGTACTTC. It specifies CATAGASGAGGVYEQYF.

This clonotype was counted ten times or more. V gene TRBV7-9 combines with J gene TRBJ2-1, with 9 positions matching TRBD2. The CDR3 is 15 amino acids. Germline lookup yields CDR1 SEHNR and CDR2 FQNEAQ (reference sequence). With V trimmed by 4 bases and J by 4 bases, 5 bases remained unmatched. This chain's CDR3 is CASSSGSGRYNEQFF. The CDR3 DNA reads as TGTGCCAGCAGCTCCGGGAGCGGGAGGTACAATGAGCAGTTCTTC. The variable domain in full, completed from reference TRBV7-9 and TRBJ2-1, reads DTGVSQNPRHKITKRGQNVTFRCDPISEHNRLYWYRQTLGQGPEFLTYFQNEAQLEKSRLLSDRFSAERPKGSFSTLEIQRTEQGDSAMYLCASSSGSGRYNEQFFGPGTRLTVL.

This clonotype has ten or more counts. Sequence at one end of the junction differs from germline and may be a read error. CDR3 region: CARRASSYNEQFF. The CDR3 bases are TGTGCCCGGAGGGCGAGCTCCTACAATGAGCAGTTCTTC. The chain is built from TRBV30 and TRBJ2-1; D perhaps matches TRBD2 (6 bases). The CDR3 extends over 13 amino acids. Germline V gene data show CDR1 as GTSNPN and CDR2 as SVGIG (reference sequence).

A few counts support this clonotype. The rearrangement links TRBV5-4 to TRBJ1-1, with D possibly being TRBD1 (6 bases). The CDR3 sequence is 14 residues long. Germline V CDR1 and CDR2: SGHNT, YYREEE (reference sequence). V lost 2 bases and J lost 1, with 9 bases in between. CDR3: CASSFGTTNTEAFF. CDR3 coding DNA: TGTGCCAGCAGCTTCGGGACAACGAACACTGAAGCTTTCTTT.

This clonotype was detected ten times or more. J is TRBJ2-4 and V is TRBV3-1, with D unresolved. The V end was cut by 3 bases, the J end by 11 bases, with 17 bases between. Germline-derived CDR1 and CDR2 are LGHDT and YNNKEL (reference sequence). The CDR3 runs 14 residues. The CDR3 sequence: CASSQGTQRFVQYF. CDR3 nucleotides: TGTGCCAGCAGCCAGGGAACCCAGAGATTCGTTCAGTACTTC. The whole variable domain, filled in from reference TRBV3-1 and TRBJ2-4, reads DTAVSQTPKYLVTQMGNDKSIKCEQNLGHDTMYWYKQDSKKFLKIMFSYNNKELIINETVPNRFSPKSPDKAHLNLHINSLELGDSAVYFCASSQGTQRFVQYFGAGTRLSVL.

In this sample, this clonotype turned up many times. The rearrangement links TRBV20-1 to TRBJ1-5; TRBD1 matches at 8 bases. The CDR3 spans 15 residues. Trimming cost V 3 bases and J 5 bases; bases outside gene matches: 9. From germline, CDR1 is DFQATT and CDR2 SNEGSKA (reference sequence). The CDR3 protein is CSASESAQGDQPQHF. CDR3 in DNA: TGCAGTGCTAGTGAGTCGGCACAGGGGGATCAGCCCCAGCATTTT.

On this clonotype: A much larger clonotype is one base distant, so this may be a read error. The V gene is TRBV7-3, the J gene TRBJ1-2; no firm D call. The CDR3 sequence is 16 residues long. The germline CDR1 and CDR2 sequences are SGHTA and FQGTGA. V lost 2 bases and J 6 bases, leaving 19 bases between the germline ends. CDR3 coding DNA: TGTGCCAGCAGCTTAGGGCAGCGCATCCATCCCGATGGCTACACCTTC. As protein: CASSLGQRIHPDGYTF.

This clonotype was observed at least ten times. CDR3 in DNA: TGCAGTGCTGGAACTAGCGGGGTGTCCTACGAGCAGTACTTC. Its translation: CSAGTSGVSYEQYF. The chain links TRBV20-1 to TRBJ2-7, with 10 nucleotides matching TRBD2. The germline CDR1 and CDR2 sequences are DFQATT and SNEGSKA (reference sequence). V trimming: 5 bases; J trimming: 1 base; junction bases outside the gene matches: 5. The CDR3 totals 14 residues.

Remarks on this clonotype: The junction does not match germline at one end; this may be a read error. V is TRBV11-1 and J is TRBJ2-1; no definite D call. Per the germline V gene, CDR1 is SGHAT and CDR2 is FQDESV (reference sequence). This CDR3 contains 13 residues. The CDR3 loop is CACSLVVVQLQFF. CDR3 bases: TGTGCCTGCAGCTTAGTGGTGGTCCAGCTTCAGTTCTTC.